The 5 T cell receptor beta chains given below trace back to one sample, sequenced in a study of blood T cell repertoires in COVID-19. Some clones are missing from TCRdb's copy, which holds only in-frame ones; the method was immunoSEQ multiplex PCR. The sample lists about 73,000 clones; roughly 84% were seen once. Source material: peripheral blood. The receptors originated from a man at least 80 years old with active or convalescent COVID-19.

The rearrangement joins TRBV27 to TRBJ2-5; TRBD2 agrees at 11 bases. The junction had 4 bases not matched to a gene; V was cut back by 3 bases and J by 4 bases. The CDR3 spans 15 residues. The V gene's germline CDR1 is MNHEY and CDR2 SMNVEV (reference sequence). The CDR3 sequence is CASSFRLAGLETQYF. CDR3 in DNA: TGTGCCAGCAGTTTCAGACTAGCGGGGTTAGAGACCCAGTACTTC.

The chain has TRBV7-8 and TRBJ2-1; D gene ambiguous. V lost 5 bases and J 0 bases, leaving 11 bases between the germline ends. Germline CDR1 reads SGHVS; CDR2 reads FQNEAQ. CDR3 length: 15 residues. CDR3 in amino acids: CASSLRSSSYNEQFF. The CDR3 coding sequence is TGTGCCAGCAGCCTCCGCTCTAGCTCCTACAATGAGCAGTTCTTC.

The CDR3 loop reads CASSALAGRLTGELFF. CDR3 DNA: TGTGCCAGCAGCGCACTAGCGGGAAGACTCACCGGGGAGCTGTTTTTT. The gene calls are TRBV2 and TRBJ2-2, with 10 nucleotides matching TRBD2. Per the germline V gene, CDR1 is SNHLY and CDR2 is FYNNEI. Trimming removed 6 bases from V and 4 bases from J; junction bases left unmatched: 8. The CDR3 covers 16 residues.

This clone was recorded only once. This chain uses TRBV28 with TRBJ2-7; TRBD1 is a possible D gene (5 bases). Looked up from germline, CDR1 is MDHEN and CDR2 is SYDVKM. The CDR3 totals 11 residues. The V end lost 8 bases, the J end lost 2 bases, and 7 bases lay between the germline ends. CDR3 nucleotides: TGTGCCAGCGGGGCGGCCTACGAGCAGTACTTC. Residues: CASGAAYEQYF. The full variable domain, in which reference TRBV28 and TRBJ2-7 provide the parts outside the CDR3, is DVKVTQSSRYLVKRTGEKVFLECVQDMDHENMFWYRQDPGLGLRLIYFSYDVKMKEKGDIPEGYSVSREKKERFSLILESASTNQTSMYLCASGAAYEQYFGPGTRLTVT.

The CDR3 sequence is CASTSGSYEQYF. DNA for the CDR3: TGTGCCAGTACCAGCGGGAGTTACGAGCAGTACTTC. The rearrangement uses TRBV19 and TRBJ2-7; 8 nucleotides agree with TRBD2. The germline V gene encodes CDR1 LNHDA and CDR2 SQIVND (reference sequence). V lost 7 bases and J lost 4; bases outside the gene matches: 3. The CDR3 totals 12 residues.